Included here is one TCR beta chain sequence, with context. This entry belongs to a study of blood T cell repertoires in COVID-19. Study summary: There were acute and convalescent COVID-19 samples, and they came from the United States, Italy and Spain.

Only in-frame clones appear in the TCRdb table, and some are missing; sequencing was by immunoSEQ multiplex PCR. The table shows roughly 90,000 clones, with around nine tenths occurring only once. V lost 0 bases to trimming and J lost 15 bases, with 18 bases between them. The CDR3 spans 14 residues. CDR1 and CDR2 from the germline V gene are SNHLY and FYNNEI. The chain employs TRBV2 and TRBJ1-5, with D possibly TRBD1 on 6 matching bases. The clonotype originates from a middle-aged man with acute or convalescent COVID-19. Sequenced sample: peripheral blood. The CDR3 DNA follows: TGTGCCAGCAGTGAAGCGCTTGGGGGCCAGGCTCCGCATTTT. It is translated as CASSEALGGQAPHF. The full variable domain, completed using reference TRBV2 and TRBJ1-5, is EPEVTQTPSHQVTQMGQEVILRCVPISNHLYFYWYRQILGQKVEFLVSFYNNEISEKSEIFDDQFSVERPDGSNFTLKIRSTKLEDSAMYFCASSEALGGQAPHFGDGTRLSIL.